Presented here are 11 T cell receptor beta chains from one specimen sequenced in a study of response to subunit inactivated influenza vaccine. TCRdb itself ran the RT-PCR reads through MiXCR, one entry per CDR3 protein. The sample has fewer than 400,000 distinct CDR3 sequences, just over 20% seen once. The source material was PBMCs from blood, sampled less than 22 months after vaccination. These receptor sequences come from a man in his fifties or sixties who received an inactivated influenza vaccine.

V is TRBV27 and J is TRBJ2-7, with D unresolved. The CDR3 is made up of 13 amino acids. V lost 7 bases to trimming and J lost 2 bases, with 12 bases between them. Germline V gene lookup returns CDR1 MNHEY and CDR2 SMNVEV (reference sequence). The CDR3, as DNA: TGTGCCAGCAAGTATAGGAACGCCTACGAGCAGTACTTC. This gives the protein CASKYRNAYEQYF.

This clonotype came up a few times. This sequence joins TRBV18 and TRBJ2-5; possible D gene TRBD2, 6 bases. Germline V gives CDR1 KGHSH, CDR2 LQKENI. The V end lost 1 base, the J end lost 2 bases, and 8 bases lay between the germline ends. This CDR3 is 14 amino acids long. CDR3 bases: TGTGCCAGCTCACCACGGCGGGGACAAGAGACCCAGTACTTC. Amino acid sequence: CASSPRRGQETQYF.

This clonotype was seen ten or more times. The rearrangement joins TRBV7-2 to TRBJ1-2; D is ambiguous. V dropped 1 base and J dropped 3 bases, with 12 bases sitting between them. Germline CDR1 and CDR2: SGHTA and FQGNSA. There are 15 residues in the CDR3. The CDR3 spells CASSLVTVSYYGYTF. Here the CDR3 DNA reads TGTGCCAGCAGCTTAGTAACGGTTTCCTACTATGGCTACACCTTC.

This clonotype was observed once. The chain joins TRBV5-6 to TRBJ1-6; D possibly corresponds to TRBD1 (6 bases). The ends were cut back, 5 bases at V and 9 bases at J, with 18 bases in the middle. The CDR3 is 15 residues long. Looked up from germline, CDR1 is SGHDT and CDR2 is YYEEEE. DNA of the CDR3: TGTGCCAGCAGACCACAGGGTAGTTTTAGTTCACCCCTCCACTTT. Its translation is CASRPQGSFSSPLHF.

This clonotype was seen more than once but under ten times. The chain employs TRBV6-1 and TRBJ1-2; D remains ambiguous. V lost 3 bases, J lost 5 bases, and 10 bases lay in between. Germline V gene lookup returns CDR1 MNHNS and CDR2 SASEGT. CDR3 length: 13 residues. The CDR3 region is CASSDNGPYGYTF. CDR3 nucleotides: TGTGCCAGCAGTGACAACGGCCCGTATGGCTACACCTTC.

The chain is built from TRBV11-2 and TRBJ2-3; 9 nucleotides line up with TRBD1. This CDR3 has 18 amino acids. The germline V gene encodes CDR1 SGHAT and CDR2 FQNNGV. Germline trimming cut 0 bases from V and 6 bases from J; bases unmatched to any gene: 13. CDR3 amino acids: CASSLEVVRDRVRDTQYF. The CDR3 region has the DNA TGTGCCAGCAGCTTAGAGGTGGTGAGGGACAGGGTACGCGATACGCAGTATTTT. The full variable domain, completed using reference TRBV11-2 and TRBJ2-3, is EAGVAQSPRYKIIEKRQSVAFWCNPISGHATLYWYQQILGQGPKLLIQFQNNGVVDDSQLPKDRFSAERLKGVDSTLKIQPAKLEDSAVYLCASSLEVVRDRVRDTQYFGPGTRLTVL.

The genes are TRBV29-1 and TRBJ2-1, with D unclear. V dropped 2 bases and J dropped 0 bases, with 11 bases sitting between them. Per germline, CDR1 SQVTM and CDR2 ANQGSEA. The CDR3 has 15 residues. CDR3 coding DNA: TGCAGCGTTGAACCCCGCGTGCTCTCCTACAATGAGCAGTTCTTC. Its protein is CSVEPRVLSYNEQFF.

In this sample, this clonotype turned up many times. The CDR3 is CSARVGVAQPQHF. In nucleotides, the CDR3 is TGCAGTGCTAGAGTCGGGGTCGCTCAGCCCCAGCATTTT. The J gene is TRBJ1-5, the V gene TRBV20-1; no reliable D call. V lost 1 base and J lost 6, with 10 bases in between. Germline CDR1 reads DFQATT; CDR2 reads SNEGSKA (reference sequence). The CDR3 spans 13 residues.

The chain combines TRBV7-8 with TRBJ1-2, with D possibly TRBD1 on 6 matching bases. CDR1 is SGHVS, CDR2 FQNEAQ, per germline. The CDR3 has 15 residues. Deletions cut 0 bases from V and 6 bases from J, with 14 bases between. CDR3 region: CASSLARGPGNGYTF. The CDR3 nucleotides read TGTGCCAGCAGCTTAGCGCGGGGGCCCGGAAATGGCTACACCTTC.

J is TRBJ2-5 and V is TRBV14; no firm D call. There are 14 residues in the CDR3. V lost 4 bases to trimming and J lost 2 bases, with 11 bases between them. Looked up from germline, CDR1 is SGHDN and CDR2 is FVKESK. CDR3 DNA: TGTGCCAGCAGCCTCCGCGCCGGGCAAGAGACCCAGTACTTC. The encoded protein is CASSLRAGQETQYF. Full variable domain (remainder filled in from reference TRBV14 and TRBJ2-5): EAGVTQFPSHSVIEKGQTVTLRCDPISGHDNLYWYRRVMGKEIKFLLHFVKESKQDESGMPNNRFLAERTGGTYSTLKVQPAELEDSGVYFCASSLRAGQETQYFGPGTRLLVL.

This clonotype turned up a few times. This sequence joins TRBV20-1 and TRBJ2-4; a possible D gene is TRBD2 (6 bases). The CDR3 runs 18 residues. From germline, CDR1 is DFQATT and CDR2 SNEGSKA (reference sequence). V was pared by 0 bases and J by 0 bases, with 18 bases between. The CDR3 nucleotides are TGCAGTGCTAGAGATCATGGTGTAGGGAGGATAGCCAAAAACATTCAGTACTTC. This sequence encodes CSARDHGVGRIAKNIQYF.